The rows below give T cell receptor beta chains drawn from one sample of a study of cytomegalovirus exposure and HLA in healthy donors. The protocol was immunoSEQ multiplex PCR, while the TCRdb copy is restricted to in-frame clones and leaves out a portion. The sample lists 180,000 or so clones; around three quarters were seen once. Material for sequencing was PBMCs. The receptor set was obtained from a woman between 45 and 65 years old in good health and CMV-seronegative. Each CDR3 is given with its conserved first and last residue. The D gene is left open where the match is weak. The size entry is marked missing in some rows and otherwise reads once, few, many or a size class.

D gene: TRBD2; clone size: -; J gene: TRBJ2-7; V gene: TRBV2; CDR3 protein: CASTPGAGRGGEQYF; CDR3 DNA: TGTGCCAGCACCCCCGGAGCGGGAAGGGGCGGGGAGCAGTACTTC
D gene: -; clone size: few; J gene: TRBJ2-6; V gene: TRBV5-1; CDR3 protein: CASLPTPGANVLTF; CDR3 DNA: TGCGCCAGCTTGCCTACCCCTGGGGCCAACGTCCTGACTTTC
D gene: TRBD1; clone size: -; J gene: TRBJ2-3; V gene: TRBV7-9; CDR3 protein: CASSPYQGTGPSDTQYF; CDR3 DNA: TGTGCCAGCAGCCCTTATCAGGGGACAGGGCCTTCAGATACGCAGTATTTT
D gene: -; clone size: once; J gene: TRBJ1-4; V gene: TRBV30; CDR3 protein: CAWSFAGGVEKLFF; CDR3 DNA: TGTGCCTGGAGTTTCGCCGGGGGGGTCGAAAAACTGTTTTTT
D gene: -; clone size: -; J gene: TRBJ2-7; V gene: TRBV7-9; CDR3 protein: CASTFQSGSSYEQYF; CDR3 DNA: TGTGCCAGCACCTTCCAGTCCGGGAGCTCCTACGAGCAGTACTTC
D gene: -; clone size: few; J gene: TRBJ2-3; V gene: TRBV21-1; CDR3 protein: CASPNRASGGDDTQYF; CDR3 DNA: TGTGCCAGCCCTAATCGGGCTAGCGGGGGCGATGATACGCAGTATTTT
D gene: TRBD2; clone size: -; J gene: TRBJ2-7; V gene: TRBV11-2; CDR3 protein: CASSLFGLAGAPLEQYF; CDR3 DNA: TGTGCCAGCAGCTTATTTGGACTAGCGGGAGCCCCCCTCGAGCAGTACTTC
D gene: -; clone size: -; J gene: TRBJ1-5; V gene: TRBV7-2; CDR3 protein: CASSFGGDVAQHF; CDR3 DNA: TGTGCCAGCAGCTTCGGGGGTGATGTAGCCCAGCATTTT
D gene: TRBD1; clone size: few; J gene: TRBJ1-2; V gene: TRBV27; CDR3 protein: CASSLPTDRRDRVDYGYTF; CDR3 DNA: TGTGCCAGCAGTTTACCCACGGACCGACGCGACAGGGTGGACTATGGCTACACCTTC
D gene: -; clone size: -; J gene: TRBJ2-1; V gene: TRBV7-8; CDR3 protein: CASSPGGGGNEQFF; CDR3 DNA: TGTGCCAGCAGCCCCGGGGGAGGGGGTAATGAGCAGTTCTTC
D gene: TRBD1; clone size: -; J gene: TRBJ2-1; V gene: TRBV5-5; CDR3 protein: CASSHRDSDYNEQFF; CDR3 DNA: TGTGCCAGCAGCCACCGGGACAGTGATTACAATGAGCAGTTCTTC
D gene: TRBD1; clone size: -; J gene: TRBJ1-2; V gene: TRBV28; CDR3 protein: CASSLGTGGYGYTF; CDR3 DNA: TGTGCCAGCAGTTTAGGGACAGGGGGCTATGGCTACACCTTC
D gene: TRBD2; clone size: -; J gene: TRBJ2-7; V gene: TRBV4-3; CDR3 protein: CASSLRLAGVEGQYF; CDR3 DNA: TGCGCCAGCAGCCTTAGACTAGCGGGAGTAGAGGGGCAGTACTTC
D gene: -; clone size: -; J gene: TRBJ1-1; V gene: TRBV19; CDR3 protein: CASSIRGDRTEAFF; CDR3 DNA: TGTGCCAGTAGTATACGGGGGGATCGCACTGAAGCTTTCTTT
D gene: TRBD1; clone size: -; J gene: TRBJ1-1; V gene: TRBV29-1; CDR3 protein: CSATTGLNTEAFF; CDR3 DNA: TGCAGCGCTACGACAGGGTTGAACACTGAAGCTTTCTTT
D gene: TRBD1; clone size: -; J gene: TRBJ1-4; V gene: TRBV5-5; CDR3 protein: CASSYGQGANEKLFF; CDR3 DNA: TGTGCCAGCAGTTACGGACAGGGAGCTAATGAAAAACTGTTTTTT
D gene: TRBD1; clone size: -; J gene: TRBJ2-7; V gene: TRBV2; CDR3 protein: CASRRDSPSDEQYF; CDR3 DNA: TGTGCCAGCAGACGGGACAGCCCTTCGGACGAGCAGTACTTC
D gene: -; clone size: -; J gene: TRBJ1-1; V gene: TRBV5-1; CDR3 protein: CASSPIPDYTGPGTEAFF; CDR3 DNA: TGCGCCAGCAGCCCAATTCCAGATTATACAGGGCCGGGGACTGAAGCTTTCTTT
D gene: -; clone size: -; J gene: TRBJ2-7; V gene: TRBV5-1; CDR3 protein: CASSLVGTGWTSGSYEQYF; CDR3 DNA: TGCGCCAGCAGCTTGGTGGGGACAGGGTGGACTAGCGGCTCCTACGAGCAGTACTTC
D gene: -; clone size: -; J gene: TRBJ2-4; V gene: TRBV7-9; CDR3 protein: CASSQVGRGQNIQYF; CDR3 DNA: TGTGCCAGCAGCCAGGTCGGGCGGGGGCAAAACATTCAGTACTTC
D gene: TRBD1; clone size: -; J gene: TRBJ2-1; V gene: TRBV4-3; CDR3 protein: CASSPYRTGGDEQFF; CDR3 DNA: TGCGCCAGCAGCCCGTACAGGACAGGGGGGGATGAGCAGTTCTTC
D gene: -; clone size: -; J gene: TRBJ2-2; V gene: TRBV15; CDR3 protein: CATSTLTGELFF; CDR3 DNA: TGTGCCACCAGCACGTTAACCGGGGAGCTGTTTTTT
D gene: TRBD1; clone size: -; J gene: TRBJ2-7; V gene: TRBV10-3; CDR3 protein: CAISESGQEYEQYF; CDR3 DNA: TGTGCCATCAGTGAGTCTGGACAGGAGTACGAGCAGTACTTC
D gene: -; clone size: -; J gene: TRBJ2-7; V gene: TRBV14; CDR3 protein: CASSQDRAGETYEQYF; CDR3 DNA: TGTGCCAGCAGCCAAGATAGGGCAGGGGAAACCTACGAGCAGTACTTC
D gene: TRBD1; clone size: -; J gene: TRBJ2-6; V gene: TRBV5-1; CDR3 protein: CASSLSGTGSTGANVLTF; CDR3 DNA: TGCGCCAGCAGCTTATCCGGGACAGGGTCCACTGGGGCCAACGTCCTGACTTTC
D gene: -; clone size: -; J gene: TRBJ1-6; V gene: TRBV28; CDR3 protein: CASSLPAGDNSPLHF; CDR3 DNA: TGTGCCAGCAGTTTACCGGCAGGGGATAATTCACCCCTCCACTTT
D gene: -; clone size: once; J gene: TRBJ2-5; V gene: TRBV7-9; CDR3 protein: CASSLDSKTQYF; CDR3 DNA: TGTGCCAGCAGCTTAGACAGCAAGACCCAGTACTTC
D gene: -; clone size: -; J gene: TRBJ2-3; V gene: TRBV7-3; CDR3 protein: CASSLGQITDTQYF; CDR3 DNA: TGTGCCAGCAGCTTAGGACAGATCACAGATACGCAGTATTTT
D gene: TRBD1; clone size: -; J gene: TRBJ1-1; V gene: TRBV5-6; CDR3 protein: CASSLGDRAVSFF; CDR3 DNA: TGTGCCAGCAGCTTGGGGGACAGGGCGGTCAGTTTCTTT
D gene: -; clone size: -; J gene: TRBJ1-2; V gene: TRBV28; CDR3 protein: CASRLDSAYGYTF; CDR3 DNA: TGTGCCAGCAGATTGGACAGTGCCTATGGCTACACCTTC
D gene: -; clone size: -; J gene: TRBJ1-4; V gene: TRBV5-1; CDR3 protein: CASSLQGYNNEKLFF; CDR3 DNA: TGCGCCAGCAGCTTACAGGGTTATAATAATGAAAAACTGTTTTTT
D gene: -; clone size: -; J gene: TRBJ2-1; V gene: TRBV9; CDR3 protein: CASSVAWYSEQFF; CDR3 DNA: TGTGCCAGCAGCGTAGCTTGGTACAGTGAGCAGTTCTTC
D gene: -; clone size: -; J gene: TRBJ2-7; V gene: TRBV19; CDR3 protein: CASSNRVPYYEQYF; CDR3 DNA: TGTGCCAGTAGTAACCGGGTCCCGTACTACGAGCAGTACTTC
D gene: TRBD2; clone size: once; J gene: TRBJ2-2; V gene: TRBV4-2; CDR3 protein: CASSHGLAMDTGELFF; CDR3 DNA: TGTGCCAGCAGCCACGGACTAGCGATGGACACCGGGGAGCTGTTTTTT
D gene: TRBD1; clone size: -; J gene: TRBJ2-7; V gene: TRBV6-1; CDR3 protein: CASSTGAYEQYF; CDR3 DNA: TGTGCCAGCTCCACAGGGGCCTACGAGCAGTACTTC
D gene: TRBD1; clone size: -; J gene: TRBJ1-6; V gene: TRBV6-6; CDR3 protein: CASSQTGDNSPLHF; CDR3 DNA: TGTGCCAGCAGTCAGACAGGGGACAATTCACCCCTCCACTTT
D gene: -; clone size: -; J gene: TRBJ1-5; V gene: TRBV19; CDR3 protein: CATIPDSYSNQPQHF; CDR3 DNA: TGTGCCACCATACCGGACAGTTATAGCAATCAGCCCCAGCATTTT
D gene: -; clone size: once; J gene: TRBJ1-5; V gene: TRBV7-2; CDR3 protein: CASSLVPPGISNQPQHF; CDR3 DNA: TGTGCCAGCAGCTTAGTGCCTCCCGGGATCTCAAATCAGCCCCAGCATTTT
D gene: -; clone size: -; J gene: TRBJ1-5; V gene: TRBV7-9; CDR3 protein: CASSHHLGATSNQPQHF; CDR3 DNA: TGTGCCAGCAGCCACCATCTAGGGGCTACTAGCAATCAGCCCCAGCATTTT
D gene: -; clone size: -; J gene: TRBJ2-5; V gene: TRBV5-1; CDR3 protein: CASSGAGKETQYF; CDR3 DNA: TGCGCCAGCAGTGGGGCAGGGAAAGAGACCCAGTACTTC
D gene: TRBD2; clone size: -; J gene: TRBJ2-7; V gene: TRBV10-3; CDR3 protein: CAISGWASGGASTYEQYF; CDR3 DNA: TGTGCCATCAGTGGGTGGGCTAGCGGGGGGGCCAGCACCTACGAGCAGTACTTC
D gene: -; clone size: -; J gene: TRBJ2-5; V gene: TRBV12-5; CDR3 protein: CASTAAGPQYF; CDR3 DNA: TGTGCTAGTACAGCGGCCGGACCCCAGTACTTC
D gene: -; clone size: -; J gene: TRBJ2-3; V gene: TRBV9; CDR3 protein: CASSVVGRVADTQYF; CDR3 DNA: TGTGCCAGCAGCGTAGTAGGCAGGGTCGCAGATACGCAGTATTTT
D gene: -; clone size: few; J gene: TRBJ2-3; V gene: TRBV10-1; CDR3 protein: CASSDSGSSTDTQYF; CDR3 DNA: TGCGCCAGCAGTGATTCGGGTTCTAGCACAGATACGCAGTATTTT
D gene: -; clone size: -; J gene: TRBJ1-1; V gene: TRBV18; CDR3 protein: CASSQGLLRSTEAFF; CDR3 DNA: TGTGCCAGCTCGCAGGGACTCCTAAGGAGCACTGAAGCTTTCTTT
D gene: -; clone size: -; J gene: TRBJ2-7; V gene: TRBV7-2; CDR3 protein: CASSLPGNEQYF; CDR3 DNA: TGTGCCAGCAGCTTACCAGGGAACGAGCAGTACTTC
D gene: -; clone size: -; J gene: TRBJ2-3; V gene: TRBV19; CDR3 protein: CASTQGWTQYF; CDR3 DNA: TGTGCCAGTACCCAGGGGTGGACGCAGTATTTT
D gene: TRBD2; clone size: -; J gene: TRBJ2-2; V gene: TRBV4-2; CDR3 protein: CASSQEGSSGGYTGELFF; CDR3 DNA: TGTGCCAGCAGCCAAGAAGGGTCTAGCGGGGGGTACACCGGGGAGCTGTTTTTT